The clone carrying this T cell receptor (beta chain) is deemed medium-sized. Its specificity is not known. In TCRdb, the 5' RACE reads were re-called with MiXCR into one record per CDR3 protein. The sample shows 6,000 or so distinct CDR3 sequences, 17% of them seen only once. The CDR3 loop spans 14 amino acids. CDR1 is MNHEY and CDR2 is SVGAGI in the germline V gene. V was cut by 5 bases and J by 3 bases, with 14 bases left in between. This sample is drawn from a study of spatial heterogeneity in lung cancer. Study in general: Compared with alpha-chain sequences, beta-chain sequences were consistently detected in greater numbers. General observations from the study: Intratumoral expanded alpha and beta TCR counts were found to track tumor mutation counts.

Time point of the sample: sample taken at primary tumor resection. Without sorting, whole RNA was sequenced from tumor, nontumor lung or frozen PBMC. The material was lung tumor tissue, obtained at surgery. The sequence was obtained from a male donor with early-stage non-small cell lung cancer. This chain joins TRBV6-5 and TRBJ2-7, with D perhaps TRBD1 (5 bases). The CDR3 DNA reads TGTGCCAGCAGTCAATTCCCGACAGACTACGAGCAGTACTTC. Protein product: CASSQFPTDYEQYF.